The 25 T cell receptor beta chains in this list originate from one sample, sequenced in a study of shared clonotypes between healthy human individuals. Here immunoSEQ multiplex PCR was the method, and the copy in TCRdb shows in-frame clones only, minus some. The data show around 2.1 million clones, approximately 94% seen once. Sequences were obtained from naive CD4+ T cells sorted from blood. Subset: CD45RA+ positively selected. These receptors came from a man younger than 35 in good health.

This clone was counted once. The genes are TRBV30 and TRBJ1-3, with D possibly TRBD1 on 5 matching bases. Germline V gene sequence: CDR1 GTSNPN, CDR2 SVGIG (reference sequence). The CDR3 runs to 13 residues. The V end was cut by 8 bases, the J end by 0 bases, with 11 bases between. The CDR3 protein is CAMTVLSGNTIYF. CDR3 sequence (DNA): TGTGCCATGACAGTCCTCTCTGGAAACACCATATATTTT.

The CDR3 region has the DNA TGTGCCAGCAGCTTGTGGACAGGGGACACTGAAGCTTTCTTT. Its translation is CASSLWTGDTEAFF. The chain joins TRBV27 to TRBJ1-1; TRBD1 matches 9 bases. The V gene end was trimmed by 6 bases and the J gene end by 3 bases; junction bases not matched to a gene: 5. Germline V CDR1 and CDR2: MNHEY, SMNVEV (reference sequence). This CDR3 has 14 amino acids.

The genes are TRBV29-1 and TRBJ2-7, with D possibly being TRBD1 (6 bases). From germline, CDR1 is SQVTM and CDR2 ANQGSEA. The germline V and J ends were trimmed by 8 bases and 2 bases, with 13 bases remaining between them. The CDR3 has 12 amino acids. Here the CDR3 DNA reads TGCAGCACCGGGGACACTGCCTACGAGCAGTACTTC. This encodes CSTGDTAYEQYF.

The chain combines TRBV30 with TRBJ2-1, with 10 bases that match TRBD2. With 2 bases clipped from V and 4 bases from J, the junction kept 8 bases outside the gene matches. Germline-derived CDR1 and CDR2 are GTSNPN and SVGIG (reference sequence). This CDR3 spans 16 amino acids. The CDR3 reads CAWSRLRTSGYNEQFF. The CDR3 coding sequence is TGTGCCTGGAGTCGGTTGCGGACTAGCGGTTACAATGAGCAGTTCTTC.

The J gene is TRBJ1-1, the V gene TRBV11-2, with D uncertain. Germline values: CDR1 SGHAT, CDR2 FQNNGV. The CDR3 totals 14 residues. Between the trimmed V and J ends, which lost 4 bases and 1 base, there was a span of 10 bases. CDR3 residues: CASSYRPRNTEAFF. CDR3 nucleotide sequence: TGTGCCAGCAGCTATCGGCCCCGGAACACTGAAGCTTTCTTT.

The chain uses TRBV30 and TRBJ2-7; 7 bases are shared with TRBD1. J lost 4 bases, V lost 5 bases, and 5 bases had no gene match. Germline V gene data show CDR1 as GTSNPN and CDR2 as SVGIG (reference sequence). This CDR3 is built from 12 residues. CDR3 DNA sequence: TGTGCCTGGGACCTACAGGGGTACGAGCAGTACTTC. Its translation: CAWDLQGYEQYF.

This clone was seen just once. This sequence joins TRBV10-3 and TRBJ2-1, with TRBD2 identical over 8 bases. The V segment lost 9 bases and the J segment 7 bases; nucleotides outside the gene matches: 14. The CDR3 is made up of 15 amino acids. CDR1 is ENHRY, CDR2 SYGVKD, per germline. CDR3 protein: CAISTGTRLQNEQFF. The CDR3 region has the DNA TGTGCCATTAGTACCGGGACTAGACTACAGAATGAGCAGTTCTTC.

A word on this clone: The same CDR3 arises from other DNA sequences in this sample as well. The V gene is TRBV18, the J gene TRBJ1-1; D is unresolved. Germline CDR1 reads KGHSH; CDR2 reads LQKENI. Trimming shortened V by 3 bases and J by 0 bases, and 5 bases separated the two germline ends. The CDR3 extends over 13 amino acids. Here the CDR3 reads CASSPRVNTEAFF. CDR3 bases: TGTGCCAGCTCACCTCGAGTGAACACTGAAGCTTTCTTT.

The chain combines TRBV13 with TRBJ2-7; D might be TRBD2 (6 bases). The CDR3 has 14 amino acids. The germline V gene has CDR1 PRHDT and CDR2 FYEKMQ (reference sequence). The V gene lost 4 bases and the J gene lost 4 bases, with 14 bases spanning the gap. The CDR3 sequence is CASSSGPGRYEQYF. DNA for the CDR3: TGTGCCAGCAGCTCCGGACCGGGGAGGTACGAGCAGTACTTC.

This chain uses TRBV2 with TRBJ1-2; D unresolved. This CDR3 contains 14 residues. CDR1 is SNHLY and CDR2 is FYNNEI in the germline V gene. V lost 5 bases and J 0 bases, leaving 10 bases between the germline ends. The CDR3 here is CASSMDGANYGYTF. The CDR3 coding sequence is TGTGCCAGCAGTATGGACGGCGCTAACTATGGCTACACCTTC.

The J gene is TRBJ1-2, the V gene TRBV5-1, with D uncertain. V was cut by 4 bases and J by 2 bases, with 9 bases left in between. This CDR3 spans 13 amino acids. Germline assignment: CDR1 SGHRS and CDR2 YFSETQ. The DNA for the CDR3 is TGCGCCAGCAGCCCGACCGAGAACTATGGCTACACCTTC. Translating gives CASSPTENYGYTF. The full variable domain, in which reference TRBV5-1 and TRBJ1-2 provide the parts outside the CDR3, is KAGVTQTPRYLIKTRGQQVTLSCSPISGHRSVSWYQQTPGQGLQFLFEYFSETQRNKGNFPGRFSGRQFSNSRSEMNVSTLELGDSALYLCASSPTENYGYTFGSGTRLTVV.

V usage is TRBV19 and J usage is TRBJ2-6; TRBD2 matches at 11 bases. The CDR3 has 17 amino acids. Trimming cost V 6 bases and J 2 bases; bases outside gene matches: 6. The germline CDR1 and CDR2 sequences are LNHDA and SQIVND (reference sequence). In nucleotides, the CDR3 is TGTGCCAGTAGCGTTAGCGGGAGGGCGGCTGGGGCCAACGTCCTGACTTTC. Translating it yields CASSVSGRAAGANVLTF. Variable domain in full (rest from reference TRBV19 and TRBJ2-6): DGGITQSPKYLFRKEGQNVTLSCEQNLNHDAMYWYRQDPGQGLRLIYYSQIVNDFQKGDIAEGYSVSREKKESFPLTVTSAQKNPTAFYLCASSVSGRAAGANVLTFGAGSRLTVL.

The V and J genes are TRBV19 and TRBJ2-2; D unclear. Per the germline V gene, CDR1 is LNHDA and CDR2 is SQIVND (reference sequence). V gave up 10 bases and J gave up 2 bases, with 14 bases separating them. CDR3 length equals 14 residues. The CDR3 bases are TGTGCCACCCATCAGGCAGGTAACACCGGGGAGCTGTTTTTT. Translation: CATHQAGNTGELFF.

The chain recombines TRBV28 with TRBJ2-4; D uncertain. The germline V gene encodes CDR1 MDHEN and CDR2 SYDVKM. The CDR3 runs to 15 residues. The V end was cut by 2 bases, the J end by 0 bases, with 8 bases between. Here the CDR3 reads CASSLERLAKNIQYF. The CDR3 DNA is TGTGCCAGCAGTTTAGAGCGACTAGCCAAAAACATTCAGTACTTC.

This rearrangement joins TRBV11-2 to TRBJ2-7; TRBD2 agrees at 13 bases. J lost 6 bases, V lost 2 bases, and 7 bases had no gene match. Germline CDR1 reads SGHAT; CDR2 reads FQNNGV. The CDR3 is 16 residues long. The CDR3 coding sequence is TGTGCCAGCAGCTTACTATGGACTAGCGGGAGTCGCGAGCAGTACTTC. It translates to CASSLLWTSGSREQYF.

V and J are TRBV7-9 and TRBJ1-2, with D possibly TRBD1 on 6 matching bases. CDR1 and CDR2 (germline): SEHNR, FQNEAQ (reference sequence). The CDR3 spans 13 residues. V shed 8 bases and J shed 5 bases, with 15 bases lying between them. CDR3 in amino acids: CASSLKGGYGYTF. The CDR3 DNA follows: TGTGCCAGCTCACTTAAGGGGGGGTATGGCTACACCTTC.

Of note for this clone: Distinct nucleotide sequences in the sample also encode this CDR3. The chain recombines TRBV19 with TRBJ1-6, with no clear D. From germline, CDR1 is LNHDA and CDR2 SQIVND (reference sequence). The CDR3 has 14 amino acids. V lost 5 bases and J lost 0, with 5 bases in between. The CDR3 is CASSSSSYNSPLHF. CDR3 sequence (DNA): TGTGCCAGTAGTTCTAGCTCCTATAATTCACCCCTCCACTTT.

The J gene is TRBJ1-4, the V gene TRBV9; D unresolved. CDR3 length equals 14 residues. V lost 4 bases to trimming and J lost 1 base, with 8 bases between them. Germline assignment: CDR1 SGDLS and CDR2 YYNGEE. Written as DNA, the CDR3 is TGTGCCAGCAGCCCCGACGGAACTAATGAAAAACTGTTTTTT. Protein: CASSPDGTNEKLFF.

This chain connects TRBV18 to TRBJ2-1; 8 nucleotides line up with TRBD2. Germline V gives CDR1 KGHSH, CDR2 LQKENI. V lost 6 bases and J lost 4; bases outside the gene matches: 5. This CDR3 is built from 14 residues. CDR3 in amino acids: CASSQGLGYNEQFF. CDR3 nucleotide sequence: TGTGCCAGCTCCCAGGGACTAGGTTACAATGAGCAGTTCTTC. The full variable domain, with the rest looked up from reference TRBV18 and TRBJ2-1, is NAGVMQNPRHLVRRRGQEARLRCSPMKGHSHVYWYRQLPEEGLKFMVYLQKENIIDESGMPKERFSAEFPKEGPSILRIQQVVRGDSAAYFCASSQGLGYNEQFFGPGTRLTVL.

The gene calls are TRBV18 and TRBJ2-5, with D perhaps TRBD1 or TRBD2 (5 bases each). Trimming shortened V by 2 bases and J by 1 base, and 14 bases separated the two germline ends. CDR3 length: 16 residues. Germline lookup yields CDR1 KGHSH and CDR2 LQKENI. As DNA, the CDR3 is TGTGCCAGCTCACCAACCCCAGGGACCTTCCAAGAGACCCAGTACTTC. Its translation: CASSPTPGTFQETQYF.

The V gene is TRBV7-6, the J gene TRBJ2-2; a weak D match, TRBD1 (5 bases). Germline lookup yields CDR1 SGHVS and CDR2 FNYEAQ. V was clipped by 5 bases and J by 7 bases, with 20 bases between them. The CDR3 spans 16 residues. The CDR3 DNA reads as TGTGCCAGCAGCCCGAGAACGGCAGGGAAATTCGGGGAGCTGTTTTTT. Protein sequence: CASSPRTAGKFGELFF.

The chain is built from TRBV5-6 and TRBJ2-5; the match to TRBD1 covers 7 bases. The CDR3 is made up of 13 amino acids. V was clipped by 2 bases and J by 5 bases; unmatched bases: 3. From germline, CDR1 is SGHDT and CDR2 YYEEEE. The CDR3 DNA is TGTGCCAGCAGCTTCACAGGGGTGGAGACCCAGTACTTC. Translation gives CASSFTGVETQYF.

The rearrangement joins TRBV11-2 to TRBJ2-7, with D perhaps matching TRBD1 (7 bases). Germline V CDR1 and CDR2: SGHAT, FQNNGV. The CDR3 consists of 15 residues. V was trimmed by 1 base and J by 1 base, leaving 11 bases between them. The CDR3 protein is CASSLVQGTSYEQYF. DNA of the CDR3: TGTGCCAGCAGCTTAGTACAGGGGACTTCCTACGAGCAGTACTTC.

The chain combines TRBV10-3 with TRBJ1-5, with D uncertain. V shed 9 bases and J shed 2 bases, with 14 bases lying between them. CDR3 size: 14 residues. Germline V lookup: CDR1 ENHRY, CDR2 SYGVKD. The CDR3 nucleotides are TGTGCCATTCGCGAAGGGTTGGGCAATCAGCCCCAGCATTTT. Its protein is CAIREGLGNQPQHF.

This chain links TRBV5-8 with TRBJ1-2; D might be TRBD1 (6 bases). CDR1 SGHTS and CDR2 YDEGEE come from the germline V gene. This CDR3 has 14 residues. V dropped 5 bases and J dropped 4 bases, with 15 bases sitting between them. The CDR3 nucleotides read TGTGCCAGCAGGCAGGCGGGGGCCGGCTATGGCTACACCTTC. This gives the protein CASRQAGAGYGYTF.